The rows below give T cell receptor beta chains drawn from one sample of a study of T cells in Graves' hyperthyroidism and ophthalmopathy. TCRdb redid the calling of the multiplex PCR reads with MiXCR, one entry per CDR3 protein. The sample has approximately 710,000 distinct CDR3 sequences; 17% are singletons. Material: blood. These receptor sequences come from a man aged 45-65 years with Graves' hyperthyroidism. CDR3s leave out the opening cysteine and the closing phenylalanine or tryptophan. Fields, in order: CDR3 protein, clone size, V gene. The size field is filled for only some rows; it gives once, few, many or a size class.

ASSPDRVGHQPQH - TRBV27
ASRDLRKGGHTGELF once TRBV28
ASGVGELF many TRBV30
ASSGQGMIYGDTEAF - TRBV28
ASSPRSDEQY many TRBV13
ASSLQGVHGYT many TRBV5-4
ASSPRTGGNQPQH - TRBV28
ASSFFAGETYEQY many TRBV12-3/TRBV12-4
SALAEGPYEQY - TRBV29-1
ASSHGVYEQY few TRBV5-1
ASSEGLAGVEQY - TRBV10-2
AGSSTGTSGSSGELF few TRBV27
ASSRESGEQY few TRBV6-2/TRBV6-3
ASSDSRTENYGYT - TRBV2
ASRLGAYNEQF many TRBV28
ASSPSGTGNTEAF many TRBV12-3/TRBV12-4
ATSDSEAGRVYNEQF - TRBV24-1
ASTPGSSNDGYT - TRBV28
ASSLQGASGYT many TRBV27
AIAAGFNEKLF many TRBV10-3
ASSPGLRGEQF few TRBV5-1
AIREGQSSGNTIY many TRBV10-3
ASSLSGGGNTIY many TRBV5-1
ASSLGRQGLGTEAF many TRBV7-2
SAPDTSDNEQF few TRBV20-1
ASTTGTANTGELF many TRBV25-1
ASSPLQGGINEKLF many TRBV2
ASSVILGQGARDEQF many TRBV2
ASSPRRVRRLARNEQF few TRBV18
ASSPGDPSTDTQY few TRBV5-1
ASRLRPNGDYEQY few TRBV27
ASSFRSDPGQTDYEQY many TRBV27
ASWPRGAEKLF many TRBV2
ASSILDRGYT - TRBV12-3/TRBV12-4
AWSLIGENTEAF many TRBV30
AWTSEITDTQY - TRBV30
ASSQDRITASSYEQY few TRBV4-1
ASSLGLAEGISYEQY - TRBV5-6
STRATSTDTQY many TRBV20-1
ASSLSRTTDTQY many TRBV7-3